This T cell receptor (beta chain) appears in the sequencing data of a study of cytomegalovirus exposure and HLA in healthy donors. Study outcomes and limitations: For cytomegalovirus status, the classifier reportedly gave diagnoses with high specificity and sensitivity.

Concerning this clone itself: What it recognizes is unknown.

The study ran its PCR with 60 Vbeta and 13 Jbeta primers. Per the authors' pipeline: Later work found 65 million to 85 million unique TCR beta chains, with around 10 million shared. Here immunoSEQ multiplex PCR was the method, and the copy in TCRdb shows in-frame clones only, minus some. D and trimming come from the DNA, and the V and J calls and clone size come from that table. Among about 250,000 clones listed, 85% to 95% were seen once. Trimming took 3 bases from V and 2 from J; bases not matched to a gene: 12. This CDR3 is 17 amino acids long. The V gene's germline CDR1 is KGHSH and CDR2 LQKENI. The sequenced material came from PBMCs. V and J are TRBV18 and TRBJ2-5; 7 nucleotides line up with TRBD1. The TCR was taken from a girl aged 2-10 years in good health and CMV-seronegative. The DNA for the CDR3 is TGTGCCAGCTCACCGCGGGCCGCCGGGACAGCTCAAGAGACCCAGTACTTC. The encoded protein is CASSPRAAGTAQETQYF.